The 13 T cell receptor beta chains below all came from one sample that was sequenced in a study of early stage breast cancer tumors. Produced via immunoSEQ multiplex PCR; TCRdb's table is partial and in-frame only. The table has tens of thousands of clones, 70% to 75% seen once. The sample taken for sequencing was blood. The receptors were sampled from a person aged 40-50 years with breast cancer.

V gene TRBV19 combines with J gene TRBJ1-3; possibly TRBD1 for D (6 bases). This CDR3 contains 13 residues. V was cut by 8 bases and J by 2 bases, with 10 bases left in between. Germline CDR1 is LNHDA and CDR2 is SQIVND (reference sequence). In DNA form, the CDR3 reads TGTGCCAGTTTGTGGGGGCCTGGAAACACCATATATTTT. It is translated as CASLWGPGNTIYF.

The chain joins TRBV11-3 to TRBJ2-1; 9 bases agree with TRBD2. Trimming removed 4 bases from V and 0 bases from J; junction bases left unmatched: 7. There are 17 residues in the CDR3. CDR1 is SGHNT and CDR2 is YENEEA in the germline V gene. CDR3 DNA sequence: TGTGCCAGCAGCTCGAGCCGACTAGCGGACTCCTACAATGAGCAGTTCTTC. Its protein is CASSSSRLADSYNEQFF.

This CDR3 is CASRSQGYTGETQYF. For the CDR3, the DNA is TGTGCCAGCAGATCACAGGGGTACACCGGGGAGACCCAGTACTTC. This sequence joins TRBV5-6 and TRBJ2-5, with 7 positions matching TRBD1. There are 15 residues in the CDR3. Per the germline V gene, CDR1 is SGHDT and CDR2 is YYEEEE. V shed 5 bases, J shed 5 bases, and the junction held 12 bases outside the gene matches.

This chain connects TRBV19 to TRBJ2-2, with D perhaps matching TRBD2 (5 bases). The V end was cut by 7 bases, the J end by 8 bases, with 23 bases between. The CDR3 has 16 amino acids. Per germline, CDR1 LNHDA and CDR2 SQIVND (reference sequence). This chain's CDR3 is CASTRGNPGGIGELFF. The CDR3 nucleotides read TGTGCCAGTACCCGAGGGAACCCTGGTGGTATAGGGGAGCTGTTTTTT.

This chain uses TRBV12-5 with TRBJ2-3; 11 bases line up with TRBD1. Looked up from germline, CDR1 is LGHNT and CDR2 is FRNRAP. Trimming took 6 bases from V and 3 from J; bases not matched to a gene: 5. This CDR3 contains 15 residues. The CDR3 DNA reads as TGTGCTAGTGGGACGGGACAGGGGGGGACAGATACGCAGTATTTT. Protein product: CASGTGQGGTDTQYF. Full variable domain (missing parts from reference TRBV12-5 and TRBJ2-3): DARVTQTPRHKVTEMGQEVTMRCQPILGHNTVFWYRQTMMQGLELLAYFRNRAPLDDSGMPKDRFSAEMPDATLATLKIQPSEPRDSAVYFCASGTGQGGTDTQYFGPGTRLTVL.

This chain joins TRBV4-1 and TRBJ2-6, with 10 nucleotides matching TRBD2. Germline-derived CDR1 and CDR2 are MGHRA and YSYEKL. The CDR3 length is 19 residues. The ends lost 0 bases at V and 0 bases at J; junction bases unmatched: 5. The CDR3 sequence is CASSQDQLAGGSGANVLTF. The CDR3 DNA reads as TGCGCCAGCAGCCAAGATCAGTTAGCGGGGGGCTCTGGGGCCAACGTCCTGACTTTC.

This clone has only one observation. The chain couples TRBV7-3 to TRBJ1-5; weak D call: TRBD1 (6 bases). Germline CDR1 reads SGHTA; CDR2 reads FQGTGA. The CDR3 has 18 amino acids. The ends were cut back, 6 bases at V and 3 bases at J, with 24 bases in the middle. The CDR3 nucleotides read TGTGCCAGCAGGAGGGGGGGGCAGAGCAACCGGAACAATCAGCCCCAGCATTTT. Protein sequence: CASRRGGQSNRNNQPQHF. Drawing the rest from reference TRBV7-3 and TRBJ1-5, the complete variable domain is GAGVSQTPSNKVTEKGKYVELRCDPISGHTALYWYRQSLGQGPEFLIYFQGTGAADDSGLPNDRFFAVRPEGSVSTLKIQRTERGDSAVYLCASRRGGQSNRNNQPQHFGDGTRLSIL.

This clone was seen more than once but under ten times. The gene calls are TRBV19 and TRBJ1-2; possible D gene TRBD1, 6 bases. V was pared by 6 bases and J by 3 bases, with 20 bases between. This CDR3 contains 16 residues. Germline CDR1 is LNHDA and CDR2 is SQIVND (reference sequence). The CDR3 is CASSQSGLAGDYGYTF. CDR3 nucleotide sequence: TGTGCCAGTAGCCAATCGGGGCTGGCAGGGGACTATGGCTACACCTTC.

This rearrangement joins TRBV5-5 to TRBJ1-5; D not resolved. The CDR3 length is 15 residues. Per the germline V gene, CDR1 is SGHKS and CDR2 is YYEKEE (reference sequence). V was cut by 3 bases and J by 2 bases, with 12 bases left in between. The CDR3 loop reads CASSSVGVGNQPQHF. In nucleotides, the CDR3 is TGTGCCAGCAGCTCGGTTGGCGTTGGCAATCAGCCCCAGCATTTT.

This clone was seen only a few times. V is TRBV9 and J is TRBJ2-1; the match to TRBD2 covers 13 bases. The CDR3 length is 20 residues. Germline V CDR1 and CDR2: SGDLS, YYNGEE. The V gene end was trimmed by 0 bases and the J gene end by 0 bases; junction bases not matched to a gene: 9. The CDR3 coding sequence is TGTGCCAGCAGCGTAGGATCGGTACTAGCGGGAGGGAGCTCCTACAATGAGCAGTTCTTC. Amino acids: CASSVGSVLAGGSSYNEQFF. The full variable domain, in which reference TRBV9 and TRBJ2-1 provide the parts outside the CDR3, is DSGVTQTPKHLITATGQRVTLRCSPRSGDLSVYWYQQSLDQGLQFLIQYYNGEERAKGNILERFSAQQFPDLHSELNLSSLELGDSALYFCASSVGSVLAGGSSYNEQFFGPGTRLTVL.

The table lists this clone with a count of one. The gene calls are TRBV7-9 and TRBJ2-3; tentative D call: TRBD2 (5 bases). V dropped 5 bases and J dropped 4 bases, with 16 bases sitting between them. The CDR3 extends over 15 amino acids. Germline V gene lookup returns CDR1 SEHNR and CDR2 FQNEAQ (reference sequence). CDR3 bases: TGTGCCAGCAGCGTGGGAGCGTCTGCTGCAGATACGCAGTATTTT. It yields the protein CASSVGASAADTQYF.

This chain connects TRBV5-4 to TRBJ2-2; 8 bases match TRBD2. CDR1 and CDR2 (germline): SGHNT, YYREEE (reference sequence). Losses at the gene ends were 4 bases for V and 2 bases for J; bases not matched to a gene: 10. The CDR3 covers 17 residues. The CDR3 DNA sequence: TGTGCCAGCAGCCCCGGGACTAGTGACCGAAACACCGGGGAGCTGTTTTTT. It encodes CASSPGTSDRNTGELFF.

The chain links TRBV6-5 to TRBJ2-3, with TRBD2 as a possible D gene (6 bases). Germline V gene sequence: CDR1 MNHEY, CDR2 SVGAGI. With 2 bases removed from V and 10 bases from J, the gap between germline ends came to 16 bases. This CDR3 spans 14 amino acids. CDR3 region: CASSYTWGLGPQYF. CDR3 coding DNA: TGTGCCAGCAGTTACACCTGGGGACTGGGCCCGCAGTATTTT.